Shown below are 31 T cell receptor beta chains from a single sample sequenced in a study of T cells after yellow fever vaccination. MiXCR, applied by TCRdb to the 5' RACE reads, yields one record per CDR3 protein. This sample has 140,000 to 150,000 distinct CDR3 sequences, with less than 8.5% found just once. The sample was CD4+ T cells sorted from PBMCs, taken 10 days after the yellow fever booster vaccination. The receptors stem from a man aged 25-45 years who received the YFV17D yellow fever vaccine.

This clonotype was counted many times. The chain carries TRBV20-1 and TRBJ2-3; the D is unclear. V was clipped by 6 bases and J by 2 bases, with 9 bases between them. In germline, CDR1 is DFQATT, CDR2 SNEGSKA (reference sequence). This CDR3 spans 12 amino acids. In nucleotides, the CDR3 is TGCAGTGCCGTTCTTAACACAGATACGCAGTATTTT. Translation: CSAVLNTDTQYF.

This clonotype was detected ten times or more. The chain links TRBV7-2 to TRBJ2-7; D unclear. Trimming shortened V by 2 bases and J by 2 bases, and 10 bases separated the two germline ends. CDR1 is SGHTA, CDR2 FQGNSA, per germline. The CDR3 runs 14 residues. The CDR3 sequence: CASSLNYRAYEQYF. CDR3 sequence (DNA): TGTGCCAGCAGCTTAAACTATCGGGCCTACGAGCAGTACTTC.

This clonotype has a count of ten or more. The CDR3: CASSQDSGRENTQYF. The CDR3 nucleotides are TGCGCCAGCAGCCAAGATTCTGGGCGGGAGAATACGCAGTATTTT. The V call is TRBV4-3, the J call TRBJ2-3; 7 bases fit TRBD2. This CDR3 region has 15 residues. Germline assignment: CDR1 LGHNA and CDR2 YSLEER. Unmatched junction bases numbered 7, after V lost 0 bases and J lost 7 bases.

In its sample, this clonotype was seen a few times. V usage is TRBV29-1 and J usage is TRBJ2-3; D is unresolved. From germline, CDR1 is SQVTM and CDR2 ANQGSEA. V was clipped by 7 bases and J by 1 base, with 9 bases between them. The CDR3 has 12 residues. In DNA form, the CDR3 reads TGCAGCGGGGATTGGGGCACAGATACGCAGTATTTT. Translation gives CSGDWGTDTQYF.

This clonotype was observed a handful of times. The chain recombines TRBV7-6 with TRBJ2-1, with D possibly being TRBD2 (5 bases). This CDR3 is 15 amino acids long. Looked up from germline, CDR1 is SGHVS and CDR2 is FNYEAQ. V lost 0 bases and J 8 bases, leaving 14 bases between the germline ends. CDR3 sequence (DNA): TGTGCCAGCAGCTTAGCGGGAGCAAATGAGCATGAGCAGTTCTTC. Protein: CASSLAGANEHEQFF.

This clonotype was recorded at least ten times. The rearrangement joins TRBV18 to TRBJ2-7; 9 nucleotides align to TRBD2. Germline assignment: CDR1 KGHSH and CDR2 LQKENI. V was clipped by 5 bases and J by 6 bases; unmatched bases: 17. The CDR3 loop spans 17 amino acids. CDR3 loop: CASSALAGTSLSAEQYF. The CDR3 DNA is TGTGCCAGCTCAGCGCTAGCGGGAACTTCTCTCTCCGCCGAGCAGTACTTC.

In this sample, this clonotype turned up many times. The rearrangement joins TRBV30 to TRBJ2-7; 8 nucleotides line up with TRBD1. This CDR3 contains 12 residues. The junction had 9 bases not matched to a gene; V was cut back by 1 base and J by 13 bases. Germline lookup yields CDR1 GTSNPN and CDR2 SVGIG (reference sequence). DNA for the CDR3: TGTGCCTGGAGTGGGGGGACAGGCCGGAATTACTTC. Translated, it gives CAWSGGTGRNYF.

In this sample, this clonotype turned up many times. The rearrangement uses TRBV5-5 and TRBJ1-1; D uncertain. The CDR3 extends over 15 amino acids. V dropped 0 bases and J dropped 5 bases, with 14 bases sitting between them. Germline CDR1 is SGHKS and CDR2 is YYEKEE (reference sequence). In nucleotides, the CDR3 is TGTGCCAGCAGCTTGGCGCTGCCACCCGGGACTGAAGCTTTCTTT. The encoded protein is CASSLALPPGTEAFF.

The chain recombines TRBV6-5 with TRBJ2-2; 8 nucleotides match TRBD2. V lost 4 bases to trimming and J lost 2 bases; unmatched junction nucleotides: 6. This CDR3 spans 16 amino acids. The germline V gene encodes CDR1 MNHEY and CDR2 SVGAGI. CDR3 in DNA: TGTGCCAGCAGTTCACTAGCGGTAGCAAACACCGGGGAGCTGTTTTTT. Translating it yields CASSSLAVANTGELFF.

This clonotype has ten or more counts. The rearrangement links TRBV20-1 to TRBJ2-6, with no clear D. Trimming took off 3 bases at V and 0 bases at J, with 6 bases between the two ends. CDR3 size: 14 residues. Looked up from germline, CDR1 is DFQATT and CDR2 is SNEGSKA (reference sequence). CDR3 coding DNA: TGCAGTGCTAGGGCTGTCTCTGGGGCCAACGTCCTGACTTTC. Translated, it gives CSARAVSGANVLTF.

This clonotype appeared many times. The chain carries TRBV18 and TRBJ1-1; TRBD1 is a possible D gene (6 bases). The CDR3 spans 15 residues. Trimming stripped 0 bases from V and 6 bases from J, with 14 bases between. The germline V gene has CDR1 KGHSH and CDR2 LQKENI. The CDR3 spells CASSPPARGGAEAFF. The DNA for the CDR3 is TGTGCCAGCTCACCACCAGCCAGGGGTGGGGCTGAAGCTTTCTTT.

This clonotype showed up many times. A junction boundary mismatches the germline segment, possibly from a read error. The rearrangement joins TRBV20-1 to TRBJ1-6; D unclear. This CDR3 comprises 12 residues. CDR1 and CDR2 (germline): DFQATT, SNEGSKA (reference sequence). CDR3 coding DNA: TGCAGTGCTAGCCCCTTAACCGGGGATGCCAACTTT. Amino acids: CSASPLTGDANF.

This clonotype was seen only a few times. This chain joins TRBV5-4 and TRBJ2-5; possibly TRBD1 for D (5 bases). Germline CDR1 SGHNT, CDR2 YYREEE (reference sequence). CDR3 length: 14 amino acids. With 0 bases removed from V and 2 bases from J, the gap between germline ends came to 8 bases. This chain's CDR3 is CASSLAREQETQYF. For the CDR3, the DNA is TGTGCCAGCAGCTTGGCCAGGGAACAAGAGACCCAGTACTTC.

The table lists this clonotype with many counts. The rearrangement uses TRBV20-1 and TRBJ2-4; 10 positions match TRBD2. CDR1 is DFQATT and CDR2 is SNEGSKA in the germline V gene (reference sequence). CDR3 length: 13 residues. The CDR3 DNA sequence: TGCCAAACTAGCGGGACAGGTAGAAACATTCAGTACTTC. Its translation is CQTSGTGRNIQYF.

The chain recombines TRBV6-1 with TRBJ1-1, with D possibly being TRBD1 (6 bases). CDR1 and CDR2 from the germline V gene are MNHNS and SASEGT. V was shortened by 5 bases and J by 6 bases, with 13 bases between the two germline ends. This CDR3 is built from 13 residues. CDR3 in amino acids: CASSSTGPAEAFF. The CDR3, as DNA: TGTGCCAGCAGTAGTACAGGGCCCGCTGAAGCTTTCTTT.

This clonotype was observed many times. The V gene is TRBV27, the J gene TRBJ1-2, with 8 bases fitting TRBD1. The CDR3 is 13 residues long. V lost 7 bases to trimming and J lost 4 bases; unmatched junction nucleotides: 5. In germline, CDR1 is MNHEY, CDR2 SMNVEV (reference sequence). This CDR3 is CASTRTGSYGYTF. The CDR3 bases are TGTGCCAGCACTAGGACAGGGAGCTATGGCTACACCTTC.

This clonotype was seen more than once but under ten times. The CDR3 DNA is TGTGCCAGCAGCCCCCTACAGGGGCCCTCTTACGAGCAGTACTTC. Translating it yields CASSPLQGPSYEQYF. V usage is TRBV11-2 and J usage is TRBJ2-7, with 7 bases that match TRBD1. J gave up 4 bases and V 5 bases, and 11 bases lay outside the gene matches. The CDR3 consists of 15 residues. The germline V gene encodes CDR1 SGHAT and CDR2 FQNNGV.

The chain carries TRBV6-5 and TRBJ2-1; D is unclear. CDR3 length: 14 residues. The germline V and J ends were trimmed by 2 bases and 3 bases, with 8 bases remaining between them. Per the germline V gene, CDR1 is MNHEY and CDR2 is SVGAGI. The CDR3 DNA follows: TGTGCCAGCAGTTACCTCGGAAACTACAATGAGCAGTTCTTC. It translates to CASSYLGNYNEQFF.

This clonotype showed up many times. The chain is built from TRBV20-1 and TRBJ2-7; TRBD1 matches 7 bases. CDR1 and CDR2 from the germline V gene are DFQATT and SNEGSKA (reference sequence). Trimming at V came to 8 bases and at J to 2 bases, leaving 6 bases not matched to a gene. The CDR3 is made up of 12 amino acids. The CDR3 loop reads CSPGQGAYEQYF. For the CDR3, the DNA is TGCAGTCCTGGGCAGGGGGCCTACGAGCAGTACTTC.

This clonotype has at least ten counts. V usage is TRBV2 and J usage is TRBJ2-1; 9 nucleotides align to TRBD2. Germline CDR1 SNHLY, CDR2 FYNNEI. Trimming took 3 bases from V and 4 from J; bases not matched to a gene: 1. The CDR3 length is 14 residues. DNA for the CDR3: TGTGCCAGCAGTGAGCGGGAGGGGTACAATGAGCAGTTCTTC. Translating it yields CASSEREGYNEQFF.

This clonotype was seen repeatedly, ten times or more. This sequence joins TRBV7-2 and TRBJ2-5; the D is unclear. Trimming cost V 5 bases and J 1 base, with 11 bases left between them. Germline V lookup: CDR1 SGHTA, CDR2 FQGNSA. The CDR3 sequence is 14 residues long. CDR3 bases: TGTGCCAGCAGCCTGGACGGAGCCCAAGAGACCCAGTACTTC. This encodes CASSLDGAQETQYF.

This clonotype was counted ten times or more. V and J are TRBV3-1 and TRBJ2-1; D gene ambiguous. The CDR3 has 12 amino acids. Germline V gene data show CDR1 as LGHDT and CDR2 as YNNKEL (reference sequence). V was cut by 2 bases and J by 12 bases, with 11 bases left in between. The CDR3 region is CASSQFIVRQFF. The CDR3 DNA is TGTGCCAGCAGCCAATTTATCGTTCGGCAGTTCTTC.

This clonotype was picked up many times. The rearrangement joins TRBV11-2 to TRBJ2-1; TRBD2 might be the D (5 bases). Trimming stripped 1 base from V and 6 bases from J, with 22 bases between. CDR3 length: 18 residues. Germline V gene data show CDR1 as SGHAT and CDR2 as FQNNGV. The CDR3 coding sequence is TGTGCCAGCAGCTTAGGGACTTTTATGGCCCTTGGTCTCAATGAGCAGTTCTTC. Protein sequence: CASSLGTFMALGLNEQFF.

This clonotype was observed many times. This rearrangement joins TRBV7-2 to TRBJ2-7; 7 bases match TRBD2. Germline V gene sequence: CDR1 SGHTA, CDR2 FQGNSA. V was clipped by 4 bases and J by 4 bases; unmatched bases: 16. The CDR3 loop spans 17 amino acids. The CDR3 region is CASSSVVLAETRYEQYF. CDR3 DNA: TGTGCCAGCAGCTCTGTTGTGCTAGCGGAAACTCGGTACGAGCAGTACTTC.

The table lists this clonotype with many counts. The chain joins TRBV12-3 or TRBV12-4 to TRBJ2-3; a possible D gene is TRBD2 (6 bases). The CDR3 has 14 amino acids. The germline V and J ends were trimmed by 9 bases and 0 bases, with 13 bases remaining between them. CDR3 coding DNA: TGTGCCAGTCGGCTAGCGATCAGCACAGATACGCAGTATTTT. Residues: CASRLAISTDTQYF.

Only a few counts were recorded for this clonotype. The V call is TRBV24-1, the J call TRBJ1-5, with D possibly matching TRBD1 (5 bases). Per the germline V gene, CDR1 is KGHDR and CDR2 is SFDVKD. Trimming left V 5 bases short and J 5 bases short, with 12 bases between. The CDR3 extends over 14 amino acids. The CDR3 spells CATSGTGVDQPQHF. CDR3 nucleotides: TGTGCCACCAGTGGAACAGGAGTTGATCAGCCCCAGCATTTT.

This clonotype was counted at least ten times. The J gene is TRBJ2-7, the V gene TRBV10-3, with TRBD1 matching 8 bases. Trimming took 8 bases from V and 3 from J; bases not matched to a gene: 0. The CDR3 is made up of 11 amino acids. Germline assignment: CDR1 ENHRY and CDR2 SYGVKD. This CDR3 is CAIGTGYEQYF. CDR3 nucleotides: TGTGCCATCGGGACAGGCTACGAGCAGTACTTC.

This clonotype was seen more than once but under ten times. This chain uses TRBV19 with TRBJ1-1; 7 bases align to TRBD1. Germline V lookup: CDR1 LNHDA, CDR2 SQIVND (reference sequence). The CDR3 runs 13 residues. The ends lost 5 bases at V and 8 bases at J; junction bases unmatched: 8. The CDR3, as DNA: TGTGCCAGTAGTCTCACCAACAGGGGCGAAGCTTTCTTT. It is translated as CASSLTNRGEAFF.

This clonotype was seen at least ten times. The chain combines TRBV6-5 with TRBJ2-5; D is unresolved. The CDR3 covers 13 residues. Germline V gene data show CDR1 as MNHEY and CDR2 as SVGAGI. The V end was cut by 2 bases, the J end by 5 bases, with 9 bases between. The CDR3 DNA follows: TGTGCCAGCAGTTACGAAGCACGGGAGACCCAGTACTTC. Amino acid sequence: CASSYEARETQYF.

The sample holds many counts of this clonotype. The CDR3 sequence is CASSYTGVSYEQYF. The DNA for the CDR3 is TGTGCCAGCAGCTATACAGGGGTTTCTTACGAGCAGTACTTC. The chain is built from TRBV5-6 and TRBJ2-7; TRBD1 agrees at 7 bases. CDR1 and CDR2 from the germline V gene are SGHDT and YYEEEE. Germline trimming cut 3 bases from V and 4 bases from J; bases unmatched to any gene: 7. The CDR3 contains 14 residues.

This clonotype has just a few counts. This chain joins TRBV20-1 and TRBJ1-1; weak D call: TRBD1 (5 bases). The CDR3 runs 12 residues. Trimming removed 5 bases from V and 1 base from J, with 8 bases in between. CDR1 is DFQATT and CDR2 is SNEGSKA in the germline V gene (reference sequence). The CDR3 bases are TGCAGTGCTCCGGGGGGGAACACTGAAGCTTTCTTT. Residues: CSAPGGNTEAFF.